This T cell receptor (beta chain) was sequenced for a study of OX40 agonist ivuxolimab in advanced cancers. About the investigation overall: The costimulatory receptor OX40 (CD134) was targeted by ivuxolimab, a fully human IgG2 agonistic monoclonal antibody. Intravenous ivuxolimab was administered to patients every 2 weeks at six dose levels: 0.01, 0.1, 0.3, 1.5, 3 and 10 mg/kg. Of the roughly 54 patients in dose escalation, 19 had hepatocellular carcinoma, roughly 15 had melanoma, 9 had renal cell carcinoma and 9 had head and neck cancer. In the dose-escalation cohort, around four fifths of patients were male, and the mean age was around 60 years, with a range of roughly 23 to 85. Prior anti-PD-1, anti-PD-L1 or anti-CTLA-4 therapy was permitted, and checkpoint inhibitors had been received by 30% to 40% of dose-escalation patients. Partial responses occurred in three dose-escalation patients, of whom one had hepatocellular carcinoma and two had cutaneous melanoma. The point of sequencing TCRbeta in the periphery was to test whether ivuxolimab changed TCR sequence diversity and drove clonal T-cell expansion. The paper covers the monotherapy dose-escalation part of the phase I ivuxolimab trial, which included N ≈ 50 patients.

What the work shows at the level of the full study, not this receptor alone: Low levels of normalized T-cell clonal expansion were also seen in some nonresponding patients. Partial responders in the 0.1-3.0 mg/kg groups had among the lowest normalized peripheral clonal expansion, especially among CD8+ T cells. Antigen specificity was not determined for the clonally expanded peripheral T cells. After ivuxolimab, CD8+ T cells had more expanded clones than CD4+ T cells on average. At doses of 0.1 to 3.0 mg/kg, clonal expansion of both CD4+ and CD8+ blood T cells was observed from baseline to week 6.

To sequence the TCRbeta CDR3 region, genomic DNA was isolated from the sorted cells. TCRbeta CDR3 regions were sequenced using the immunoSEQ Assay. TCRdb mirrors the immuneACCESS table, restricted to in-frame sequences. Some clones are absent from its copies; in checked studies, under half trace to an unresolved V gene, and the reason for the others is unknown. This sample gives about 19,000 clones in total; about 83% of them show up just once. The top ten clonotypes cover 53% of the sample. V was cut back by 0 bases and J by 3 bases, leaving a gap of 4 bases between them. The germline V gene sets CDR1 to LGHNA and CDR2 to YNFKEQ. From cysteine to phenylalanine, the CDR3 is 13 amino acids long. CDR3 DNA only is kept here, 39 bases in frame from base 1. Patients with autoimmune disease history or receiving systemic immunosuppression were excluded from the trial. In every dose cohort, peripheral blood was drawn for TCR sequencing at baseline, cycle 4 day 1, and cycle 7 day 1. The samples were drawn from a first-in-human, open-label, multicenter phase I dose-escalation trial of ivuxolimab. Adults with locally advanced or metastatic melanoma, renal cell, hepatocellular, or head and neck squamous cell carcinoma were enrolled in the trial. Before TCR sequencing, CD4+ T cells and CD8+ T cells from peripheral blood were sorted into separate populations.

This clone was observed once. Its antigen has not been determined. Nothing much larger sits one base from this clone, and base qualities are not available. The chain was built from TRBV4-2 and TRBJ2-3, with no reliable assignment of the D segment. Sequenced here: CD4+ or CD8+ T cells sorted from blood, sampled in a trial of the OX40 agonist ivuxolimab. This clonotype was obtained from an adult with an advanced solid tumor such as melanoma, head and neck, liver or kidney cancer. The CDR3 reads as follows: CASSQDTTDTQYF. The DNA sequence follows: TGTGCCAGCAGCCAAGATACGACAGATACGCAGTATTTT.